The rows below give T cell receptor beta chains drawn from one sample of a study of regulatory T cells in long-lasting Graves disease. TCRdb ran MiXCR on the multiplex PCR reads and lists one entry per CDR3 protein. This table holds roughly 360,000 distinct CDR3 sequences, approximately 23% found once. The sequencing here drew on peripheral blood mononuclear cells (PBMCs), taken when the disease was refractory, from a patient treated with antithyroid drugs. These TCRs come from a woman in her thirties or forties with Graves disease. Each CDR3 is given with its conserved first and last residue. Fields, in order: V gene, D gene, clone size, J gene, CDR3 protein, CDR3 DNA. D genes are given only for firm matches. Only some rows state a clone size, as once, few, many or a class for expanded clones.

>TRBV28|TRBD1|many|TRBJ1-1
CASSSIRLWGQGYTEAFF
TGTGCCAGCAGTTCCATACGCCTGTGGGGACAGGGCTACACTGAAGCTTTCTTT
>TRBV19|NA|many|TRBJ1-4
CASSGRRATNEKLFF
TGTGCCAGTAGCGGCAGGCGTGCAACTAATGAAAAACTGTTTTTT
>TRBV2|TRBD1|NA|TRBJ2-5
CASRDRTGTLQETQYF
TGTGCCAGCAGAGATCGGACAGGGACCTTGCAAGAGACCCAGTACTTC
>TRBV7-9|NA|NA|TRBJ2-4
CASSSPAGLQYF
TGTGCCAGCAGCTCGCCCGCGGGCCTTCAGTACTTC
>TRBV20-1|NA|NA|TRBJ2-5
CSARRPGSGQETQYF
TGCAGTGCTAGGCGACCGGGGTCGGGCCAAGAGACCCAGTACTTC
>TRBV6-1|NA|NA|TRBJ1-2
CASKLQGSYGYTF
TGTGCCAGCAAATTGCAGGGGAGCTATGGCTACACCTTC
>TRBV29-1|NA|once|TRBJ2-4
CSVATGRSKNIQYF
TGCAGCGTTGCGACAGGGAGGTCTAAAAACATTCAGTACTTC
>TRBV5-1|NA|many|TRBJ2-6
CASSLPRESGANVLTF
TGCGCCAGCAGCCTACCCAGGGAATCTGGGGCCAACGTCCTGACTTTC
>TRBV2|NA|many|TRBJ2-5
CASSKELETQYF
TGTGCCAGCAGTAAGGAGTTGGAGACCCAGTACTTC
>TRBV30|NA|few|TRBJ1-1
CAWRHRFNTEAFF
TGTGCCTGGAGACACAGATTTAACACTGAAGCTTTCTTT
>TRBV6-5|NA|few|TRBJ2-5
CASSYFSRAAETQYF
TGTGCCAGCAGTTATTTTTCCAGGGCCGCAGAGACCCAGTACTTC
>TRBV10-2|TRBD1|many|TRBJ2-5
CASSVQGAGQETQYF
TGCGCCAGCAGTGTGCAGGGGGCCGGGCAAGAGACCCAGTACTTC
>TRBV28|NA|NA|TRBJ2-1
CASIPHSGQRGNEQFF
TGTGCCAGCATCCCCCACTCGGGGCAGAGGGGCAATGAGCAGTTCTTC
>TRBV18|NA|few|TRBJ1-1
CASCGTTNTEAFF
TGTGCCAGCTGCGGGACGACGAACACTGAAGCTTTCTTT
>TRBV7-9|TRBD2|NA|TRBJ2-3
CASSLGQREKQYF
TGTGCCAGCAGCTTAGGGCAGCGGGAGAAGCAGTATTTT